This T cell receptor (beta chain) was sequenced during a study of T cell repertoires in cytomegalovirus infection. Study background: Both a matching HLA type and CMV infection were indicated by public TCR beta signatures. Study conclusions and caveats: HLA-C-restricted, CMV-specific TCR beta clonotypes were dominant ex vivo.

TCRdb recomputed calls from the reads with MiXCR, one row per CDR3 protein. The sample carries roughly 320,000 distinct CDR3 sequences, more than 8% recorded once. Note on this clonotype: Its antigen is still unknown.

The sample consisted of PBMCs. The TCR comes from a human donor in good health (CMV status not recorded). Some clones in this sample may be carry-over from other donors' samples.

CDR3 bases: TGTGCCAGCAGCAAACCGGGAGGGGGCGAGCAGTACTTC. It codes for CASSKPGGGEQYF. The chain uses TRBV5-3 and TRBJ2-7; 8 positions agree with TRBD2. TRBV5-3 is designated an ORF whose function remains uncertain. The CDR3 covers 13 residues. V lost 8 bases and J lost 6; bases outside the gene matches: 10.